These 10 T cell receptor beta chains came from one sample sequenced in a study of blood T cell repertoires in COVID-19. TCRdb keeps only in-frame clones here, not all; method: immunoSEQ multiplex PCR. The table shows around 99,000 clones, with 75% to 85% occurring only once. The specimen was peripheral blood. These receptor sequences come from a woman of 80 years or more with active or convalescent COVID-19.

This rearrangement joins TRBV5-1 to TRBJ2-2, with a weak D call TRBD1 (6 bases). This CDR3 is 15 amino acids long. The V and J ends lost 4 bases and 3 bases respectively, with 13 bases between them. Germline loops: CDR1 SGHRS, CDR2 YFSETQ. This chain's CDR3 is CASSVTPGDTGELFF. The CDR3 DNA sequence: TGCGCCAGCAGCGTGACTCCAGGGGACACCGGGGAGCTGTTTTTT.

V gene TRBV27 combines with J gene TRBJ2-1; 12 bases match TRBD2. CDR1 is MNHEY and CDR2 is SMNVEV in the germline V gene (reference sequence). CDR3 length: 16 residues. V lost 3 bases, J lost 8 bases, and 8 bases stayed unmatched. CDR3 sequence reads: CASSFFGLAGSYEQFF. CDR3 nucleotides: TGTGCCAGCAGTTTCTTTGGACTAGCGGGATCGTATGAGCAGTTCTTC.

The chain is built from TRBV4-2 and TRBJ2-4, with 7 bases matching TRBD1. In germline, CDR1 is LGHNA, CDR2 YNFKEQ. V was clipped by 1 base and J by 0 bases; unmatched bases: 18. The CDR3 consists of 21 residues. CDR3 bases: TGTGCCAGCAGCCAAGCGAGGCCGGGACAGAATTTTAACATAGCCAAAAACATTCAGTACTTC. It translates to CASSQARPGQNFNIAKNIQYF.

The chain uses TRBV7-6 and TRBJ2-7, with 7 positions matching TRBD1. Trimming removed 5 bases from V and 6 bases from J; junction bases left unmatched: 19. The V gene's germline CDR1 is SGHVS and CDR2 FNYEAQ. The CDR3 loop spans 17 amino acids. For the CDR3, the DNA is TGTGCCAGCAGCCCGCTTCACTCGACAGGGTCTCCAGGCGAGCAGTACTTC. This codes for CASSPLHSTGSPGEQYF.

This sequence joins TRBV18 and TRBJ1-2, with D tentatively TRBD1 (5 bases). V gave up 3 bases and J gave up 2 bases, with 13 bases separating them. The CDR3 totals 15 residues. The germline CDR1 and CDR2 sequences are KGHSH and LQKENI. The CDR3, as DNA: TGTGCCAGCTCACCGGAAAGGGGCATCAACTATGGCTACACCTTC. Amino acid sequence: CASSPERGINYGYTF.

The chain carries TRBV5-6 and TRBJ1-4, with D perhaps TRBD1 (5 bases). CDR1 and CDR2 (germline): SGHDT, YYEEEE. Trimming stripped 5 bases from V and 2 bases from J, with 13 bases between. The CDR3 runs 15 residues. CDR3 loop: CASSRGGTTNEKLFF. In DNA form, the CDR3 reads TGTGCCAGCAGTCGCGGGGGGACCACTAATGAAAAACTGTTTTTT.

In its sample, this clone was seen once. The J gene is TRBJ1-2, the V gene TRBV9; D ambiguous. The CDR3 is made up of 12 amino acids. Trimming shortened V by 0 bases and J by 4 bases, and 4 bases separated the two germline ends. Germline CDR1 is SGDLS and CDR2 is YYNGEE. This CDR3 reads CASSVDRYGYTF. CDR3 DNA sequence: TGTGCCAGCAGCGTAGATCGCTATGGCTACACCTTC. Combining the CDR3 with reference TRBV9 and TRBJ1-2 gives the whole variable domain DSGVTQTPKHLITATGQRVTLRCSPRSGDLSVYWYQQSLDQGLQFLIQYYNGEERAKGNILERFSAQQFPDLHSELNLSSLELGDSALYFCASSVDRYGYTFGSGTRLTVV.

The chain combines TRBV7-9 with TRBJ1-2; 7 bases line up with TRBD1. The germline gives CDR1 SEHNR, CDR2 FQNEAQ (reference sequence). The J segment lost 8 bases and the V segment lost 4 bases, leaving 10 bases of the junction unmatched. This CDR3 region has 14 residues. In DNA, the CDR3 is TGTGCCAGCAGCTCTGGGACAGCCCCGGGAGGCTACACCTTC. Translating gives CASSSGTAPGGYTF.

V usage is TRBV29-1 and J usage is TRBJ2-3, with D possibly TRBD1 on 5 matching bases. This CDR3 has 13 amino acids. Trimming pared 3 bases from V and 1 base from J, leaving 8 bases between. Germline CDR1 SQVTM, CDR2 ANQGSEA. Written as DNA, the CDR3 is TGCAGCGTTGACGGCAGGGGCACAGATACGCAGTATTTT. It yields the protein CSVDGRGTDTQYF.

CDR3 in DNA: TGTGCCAGCAGCATCCCGGGGACTAGCGGCCAAGAGACCCAGTACTTC. The encoded protein is CASSIPGTSGQETQYF. This rearrangement joins TRBV7-6 to TRBJ2-5; the match to TRBD2 covers 11 bases. J was trimmed by 1 base and V by 5 bases; bases with no gene match: 6. Looked up from germline, CDR1 is SGHVS and CDR2 is FNYEAQ. The CDR3 length is 16 residues.